This T cell receptor (beta chain) was sequenced in a study of cytomegalovirus exposure and HLA in healthy donors. The CDR3 extends over 13 amino acids. V was pared by 6 bases and J by 14 bases, with 19 bases between. Per germline, CDR1 MDHEN and CDR2 SYDVKM. The PCR used 60 Vbeta and 13 Jbeta primers. Using immunoSEQ multiplex PCR, the repertoire was profiled, and TCRdb retains in-frame clones only, with some absent. The data show fewer than 250,000 clones, approximately 81% seen once. Regarding the study as a whole: Reportedly, fewer N-insertions than the approximately 700-donor mean appeared in an Asian-associated ancestry cluster in a later analysis. TCR beta V- and J-gene trimming, according to a later analysis, was linked to a missense DCLRE1C variant.

Donors showed nominal health when sampled, although they likely had unrecorded immune exposures. As to this clone: Its antigen is not identified.

V and J are TRBV28 and TRBJ1-4; D remains ambiguous. This TCR was recovered from a man aged 25 to 45 in good health and CMV-seronegative. The sequenced material came from PBMCs. The CDR3 nucleotides are TGTGCCAGCAGCCTCAATACTCTGTTTGCGCTGTTTTTT. The encoded protein is CASSLNTLFALFF.